This T cell receptor beta chain was captured by sequencing in a study of shared clonotypes between healthy human individuals. Study outcomes and limitations: Represented genetic and exposure-history diversity was restricted by having few donors.

As regards this clone: Its antigen is undetermined.

J gave up 11 bases and V 0 bases, and 4 bases lay outside the gene matches. The CDR3 is 13 amino acids. Germline CDR1 is SGHDT and CDR2 is YYEEEE. Using ten immunoSEQ deep assay plates, investigators sequenced unsorted PBMC DNA. The method was immunoSEQ multiplex PCR; TCRdb's version includes in-frame clones alone and lacks a portion of them. The table lists hundreds of thousands of clones, more than 75% of them singletons. The sequence was collected from a woman aged 40 to 50 in good health. Some clones in this sample may be carry-over from other donors' samples. The sequenced sample was PBMCs. The rearrangement links TRBV5-6 to TRBJ2-3, with 9 bases aligning to TRBD2. CDR3 residues: CASSLGTSVQQYF. The CDR3 coding sequence is TGTGCCAGCAGCTTGGGGACTAGCGTGCAGCAGTATTTT.